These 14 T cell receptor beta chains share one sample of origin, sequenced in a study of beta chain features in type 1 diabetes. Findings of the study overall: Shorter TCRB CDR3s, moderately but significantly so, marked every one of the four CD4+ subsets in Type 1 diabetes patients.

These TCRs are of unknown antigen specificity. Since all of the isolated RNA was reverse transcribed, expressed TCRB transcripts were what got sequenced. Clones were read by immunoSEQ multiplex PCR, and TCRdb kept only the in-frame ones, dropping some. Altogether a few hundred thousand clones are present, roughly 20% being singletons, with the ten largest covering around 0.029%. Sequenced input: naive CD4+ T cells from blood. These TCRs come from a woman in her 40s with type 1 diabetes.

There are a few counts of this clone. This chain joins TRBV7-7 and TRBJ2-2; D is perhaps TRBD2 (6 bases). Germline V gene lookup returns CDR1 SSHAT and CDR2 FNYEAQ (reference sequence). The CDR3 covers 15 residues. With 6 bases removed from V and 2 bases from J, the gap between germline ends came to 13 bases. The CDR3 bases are TGTGCCAGCAGAAGATTGGGGGGAAACACCGGGGAGCTGTTTTTT. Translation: CASRRLGGNTGELFF. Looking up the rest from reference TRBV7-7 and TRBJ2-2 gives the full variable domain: GAGVSQSPRYKVTKRGQDVTLRCDPISSHATLYWYQQALGQGPEFLTYFNYEAQPDKSGLPSDRFSAERPEGSISTLTIQRTEQRDSAMYRCASRRLGGNTGELFFGEGSRLTVL.

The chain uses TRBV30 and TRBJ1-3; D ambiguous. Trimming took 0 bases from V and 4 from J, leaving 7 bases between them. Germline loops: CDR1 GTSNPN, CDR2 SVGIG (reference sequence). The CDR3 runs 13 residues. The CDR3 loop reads CAWSVREGNTIYF. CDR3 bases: TGTGCCTGGAGTGTACGGGAAGGAAACACCATATATTTT.

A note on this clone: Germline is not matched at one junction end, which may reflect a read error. The DNA for the CDR3 is TGTGCCAGCAGTTTAGGAGGGACAGGGGCCGACACCGGGGAGCTGTTTTTT. Amino acid sequence: CASSLGGTGADTGELFF. The chain uses TRBV7-9 and TRBJ2-2; 10 bases are shared with TRBD1. Germline V gives CDR1 SEHNR, CDR2 FQNEAQ (reference sequence). The length of the CDR3 is 17 residues.

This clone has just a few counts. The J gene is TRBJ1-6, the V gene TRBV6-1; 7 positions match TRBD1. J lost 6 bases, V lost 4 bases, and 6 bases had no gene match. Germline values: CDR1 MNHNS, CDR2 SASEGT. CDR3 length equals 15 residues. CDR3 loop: CASSVEQGFNSPLHF. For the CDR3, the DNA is TGTGCCAGCAGTGTTGAACAGGGGTTTAATTCACCCCTCCACTTT.

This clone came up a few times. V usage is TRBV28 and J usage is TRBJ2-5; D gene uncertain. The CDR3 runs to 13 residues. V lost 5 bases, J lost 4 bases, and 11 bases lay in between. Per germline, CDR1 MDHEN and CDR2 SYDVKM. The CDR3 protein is CASSTTAPETQYF. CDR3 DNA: TGTGCCAGCAGTACGACTGCCCCAGAGACCCAGTACTTC.

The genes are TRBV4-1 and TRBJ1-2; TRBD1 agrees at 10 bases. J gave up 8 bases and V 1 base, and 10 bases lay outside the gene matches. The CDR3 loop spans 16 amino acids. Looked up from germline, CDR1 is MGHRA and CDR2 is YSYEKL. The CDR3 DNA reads TGCGCCAGCAGCCAAGTTCGGGACAGGGGAATCTACGGCTACACCTTC. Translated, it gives CASSQVRDRGIYGYTF.

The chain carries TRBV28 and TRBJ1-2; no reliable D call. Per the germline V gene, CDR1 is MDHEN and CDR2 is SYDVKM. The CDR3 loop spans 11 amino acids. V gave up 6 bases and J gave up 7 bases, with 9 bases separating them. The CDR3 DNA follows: TGTGCCAGCAGAGGCGACATTGGCTACACCTTC. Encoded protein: CASRGDIGYTF.

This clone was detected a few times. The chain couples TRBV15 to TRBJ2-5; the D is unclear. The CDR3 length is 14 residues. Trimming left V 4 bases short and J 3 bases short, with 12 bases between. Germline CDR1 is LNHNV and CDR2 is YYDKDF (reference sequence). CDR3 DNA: TGTGCCACCAGCAACGCACGAGGCAAAGAGACCCAGTACTTC. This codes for CATSNARGKETQYF.

The CDR3 DNA reads TGTGCCAGCAGCCAAGATCTTCCCACCGGGGAGCTGTTTTTT. It codes for CASSQDLPTGELFF. The rearrangement uses TRBV14 and TRBJ2-2; the D is unclear. This CDR3 region has 14 residues. Trimming shortened V by 0 bases and J by 4 bases, and 6 bases separated the two germline ends. Germline loops: CDR1 SGHDN, CDR2 FVKESK. The variable domain in full, completed from reference TRBV14 and TRBJ2-2, reads EAGVTQFPSHSVIEKGQTVTLRCDPISGHDNLYWYRRVMGKEIKFLLHFVKESKQDESGMPNNRFLAERTGGTYSTLKVQPAELEDSGVYFCASSQDLPTGELFFGEGSRLTVL.

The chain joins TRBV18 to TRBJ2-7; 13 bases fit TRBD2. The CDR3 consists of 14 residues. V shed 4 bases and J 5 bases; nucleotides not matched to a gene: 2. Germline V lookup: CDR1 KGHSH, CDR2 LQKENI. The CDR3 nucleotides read TGTGCCAGCTCACGGACTAGCGGGAGTCACGAGCAGTACTTC. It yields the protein CASSRTSGSHEQYF.

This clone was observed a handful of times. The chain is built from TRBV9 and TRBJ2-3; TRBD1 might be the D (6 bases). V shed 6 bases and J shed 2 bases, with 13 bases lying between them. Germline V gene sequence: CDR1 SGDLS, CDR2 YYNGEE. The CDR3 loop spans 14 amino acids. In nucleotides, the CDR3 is TGTGCCAGCACTCCGACAGGTTTCACAGATACGCAGTATTTT. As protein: CASTPTGFTDTQYF.

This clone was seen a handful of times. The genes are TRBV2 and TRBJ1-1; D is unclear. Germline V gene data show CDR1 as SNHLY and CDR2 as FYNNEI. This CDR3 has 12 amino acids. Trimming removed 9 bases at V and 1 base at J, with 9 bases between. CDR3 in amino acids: CASKDTNTEAFF. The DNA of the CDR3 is TGTGCCAGTAAAGACACGAACACTGAAGCTTTCTTT.

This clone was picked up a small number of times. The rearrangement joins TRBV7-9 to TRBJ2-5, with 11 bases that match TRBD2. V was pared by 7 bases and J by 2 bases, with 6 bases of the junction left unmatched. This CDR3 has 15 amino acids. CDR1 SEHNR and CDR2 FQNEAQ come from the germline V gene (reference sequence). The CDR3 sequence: CASIPGTSGQETQYF. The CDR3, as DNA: TGTGCCAGCATCCCTGGGACTAGCGGTCAAGAGACCCAGTACTTC.

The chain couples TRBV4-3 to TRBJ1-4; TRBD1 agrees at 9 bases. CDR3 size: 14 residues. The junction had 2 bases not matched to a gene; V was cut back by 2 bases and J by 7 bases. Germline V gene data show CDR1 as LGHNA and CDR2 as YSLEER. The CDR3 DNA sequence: TGCGCCAGCAGCCAATTACAGGGGGCTGAAAAACTGTTTTTT. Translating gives CASSQLQGAEKLFF.